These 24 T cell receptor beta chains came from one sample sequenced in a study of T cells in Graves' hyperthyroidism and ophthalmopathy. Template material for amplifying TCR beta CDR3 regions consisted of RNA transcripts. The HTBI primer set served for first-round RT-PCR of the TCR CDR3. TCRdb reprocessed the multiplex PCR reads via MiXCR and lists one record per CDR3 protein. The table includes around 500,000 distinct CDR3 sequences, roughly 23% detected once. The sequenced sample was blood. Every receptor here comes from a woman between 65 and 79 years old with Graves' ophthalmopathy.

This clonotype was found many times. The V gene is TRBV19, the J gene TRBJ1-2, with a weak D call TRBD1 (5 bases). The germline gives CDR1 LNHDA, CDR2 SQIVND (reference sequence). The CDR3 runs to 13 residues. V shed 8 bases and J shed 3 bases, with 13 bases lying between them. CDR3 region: CASEDRGHYGYTF. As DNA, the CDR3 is TGTGCCAGTGAAGACCGGGGACACTATGGCTACACCTTC.

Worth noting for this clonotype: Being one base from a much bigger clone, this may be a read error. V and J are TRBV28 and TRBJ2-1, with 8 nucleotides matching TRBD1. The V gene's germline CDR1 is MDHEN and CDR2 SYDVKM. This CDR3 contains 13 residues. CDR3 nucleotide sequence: TGTGCCAGCACCAGGACAGGGTACAATAAGCAGTTCTTC. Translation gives CASTRTGYNKQFF.

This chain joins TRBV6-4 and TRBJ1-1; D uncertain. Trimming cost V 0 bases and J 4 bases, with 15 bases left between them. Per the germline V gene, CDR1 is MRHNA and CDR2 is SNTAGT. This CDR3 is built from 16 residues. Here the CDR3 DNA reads TGTGCCAGCAGTGACTCGTTAAAGGAGGGAGGCACTGAAGCTTTCTTT. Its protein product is CASSDSLKEGGTEAFF.

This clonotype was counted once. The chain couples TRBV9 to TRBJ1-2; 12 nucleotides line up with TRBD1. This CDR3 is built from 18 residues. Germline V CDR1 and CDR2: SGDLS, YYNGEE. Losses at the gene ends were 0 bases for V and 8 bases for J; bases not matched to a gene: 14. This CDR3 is CASSVGVGGTGGADGYTF. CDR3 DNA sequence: TGTGCCAGCAGCGTAGGTGTTGGGGGGACAGGGGGCGCAGACGGCTACACCTTC.

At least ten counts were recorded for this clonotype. In DNA, the CDR3 is TGTGCCAGCAGTTACGGGACTAGCGGGAACCAAGAGACCCAGTACTTC. It codes for CASSYGTSGNQETQYF. This chain links TRBV6-2 or TRBV6-3 with TRBJ2-5; 13 positions agree with TRBD2. Germline loops: CDR1 MNHEY, CDR2 SVGEGT. Trimming cost V 2 bases and J 0 bases; bases outside gene matches: 0. This CDR3 region has 16 residues.

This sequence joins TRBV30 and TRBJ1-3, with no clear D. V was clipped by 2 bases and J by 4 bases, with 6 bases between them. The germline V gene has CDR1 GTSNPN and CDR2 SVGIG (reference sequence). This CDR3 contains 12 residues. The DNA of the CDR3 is TGTGCCTGGAGTCCCGGCGGAAACACCATATATTTT. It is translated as CAWSPGGNTIYF.

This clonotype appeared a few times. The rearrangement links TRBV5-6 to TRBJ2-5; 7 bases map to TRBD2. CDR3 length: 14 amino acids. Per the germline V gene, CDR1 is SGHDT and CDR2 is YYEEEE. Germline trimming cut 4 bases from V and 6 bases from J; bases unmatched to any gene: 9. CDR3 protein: CASSQTGTMQTQYF. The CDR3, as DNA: TGTGCCAGCAGCCAAACCGGGACTATGCAGACCCAGTACTTC.

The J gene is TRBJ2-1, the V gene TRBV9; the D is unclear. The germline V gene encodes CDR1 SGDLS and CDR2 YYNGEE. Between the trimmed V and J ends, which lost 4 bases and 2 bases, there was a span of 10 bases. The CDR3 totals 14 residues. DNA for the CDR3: TGTGCCAGCAGCCGTGGGGTGCCCTACAATGAGCAGTTCTTC. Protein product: CASSRGVPYNEQFF.

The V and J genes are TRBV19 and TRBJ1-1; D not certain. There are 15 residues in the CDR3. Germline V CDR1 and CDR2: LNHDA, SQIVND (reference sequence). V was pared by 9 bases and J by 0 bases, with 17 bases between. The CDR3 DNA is TGTGCCAGGTCGTTTGGCCCATCCATGAACACTGAAGCTTTCTTT. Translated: CARSFGPSMNTEAFF.

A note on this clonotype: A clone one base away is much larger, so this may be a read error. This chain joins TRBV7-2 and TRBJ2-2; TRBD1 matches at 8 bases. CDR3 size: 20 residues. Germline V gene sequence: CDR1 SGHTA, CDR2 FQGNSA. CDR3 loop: CAGSYPPRPGTGSNTGELFF. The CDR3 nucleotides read TGTGCCGGCAGCTACCCCCCTCGTCCCGGGACAGGTTCGAACACCGGGGAGCTGTTTTTT.

The CDR3 sequence: CASSSGLAGGTTDTQYF. CDR3 in DNA: TGTGCCAGCAGTTCCGGACTAGCGGGAGGGACCACAGATACGCAGTATTTT. The gene calls are TRBV9 and TRBJ2-3; 15 bases line up with TRBD2. V trimming: 5 bases; J trimming: 2 bases; junction bases outside the gene matches: 6. The CDR3 spans 17 residues. Per germline, CDR1 SGDLS and CDR2 YYNGEE.

The CDR3 DNA follows: TGTGCCAGCAGCGGCAGGGGGGGGAGGTATGAAAAACTGTTTTTT. Its translation: CASSGRGGRYEKLFF. The V and J genes are TRBV7-2 and TRBJ1-4; 7 nucleotides match TRBD1. The germline CDR1 and CDR2 sequences are SGHTA and FQGNSA. This CDR3 region has 15 residues. Unmatched junction bases numbered 9, after V lost 5 bases and J lost 6 bases.

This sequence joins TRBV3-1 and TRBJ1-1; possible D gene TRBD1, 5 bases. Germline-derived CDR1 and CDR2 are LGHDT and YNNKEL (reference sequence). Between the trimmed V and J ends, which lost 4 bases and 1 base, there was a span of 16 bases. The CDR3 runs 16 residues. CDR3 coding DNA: TGTGCCAGCAGCCCCCCCGGGGGGTTGACGAACACTGAAGCTTTCTTT. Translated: CASSPPGGLTNTEAFF.

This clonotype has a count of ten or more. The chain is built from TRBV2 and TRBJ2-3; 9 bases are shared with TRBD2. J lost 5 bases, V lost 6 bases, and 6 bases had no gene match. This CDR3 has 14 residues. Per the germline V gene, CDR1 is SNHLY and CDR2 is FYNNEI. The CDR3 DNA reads TGTGCCAGCAGGTATAGCGGGAGTGGAGATACGCAGTATTTT. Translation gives CASRYSGSGDTQYF.

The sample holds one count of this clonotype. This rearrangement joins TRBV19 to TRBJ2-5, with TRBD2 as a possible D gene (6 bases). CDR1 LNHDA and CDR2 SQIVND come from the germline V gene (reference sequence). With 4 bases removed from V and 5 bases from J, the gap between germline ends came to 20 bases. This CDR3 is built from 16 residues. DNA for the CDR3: TGTGCCAGTAGTAAGCCGGGGACTGGACAATCCGAGACCCAGTACTTC. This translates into CASSKPGTGQSETQYF.

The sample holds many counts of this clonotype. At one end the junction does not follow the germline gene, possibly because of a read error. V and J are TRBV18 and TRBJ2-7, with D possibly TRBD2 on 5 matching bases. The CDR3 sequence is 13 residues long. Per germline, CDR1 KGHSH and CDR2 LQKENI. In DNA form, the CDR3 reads TGCGCCAGCAGCCCTACCGGGGACTACGAGCAGTACTTC. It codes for CASSPTGDYEQYF.

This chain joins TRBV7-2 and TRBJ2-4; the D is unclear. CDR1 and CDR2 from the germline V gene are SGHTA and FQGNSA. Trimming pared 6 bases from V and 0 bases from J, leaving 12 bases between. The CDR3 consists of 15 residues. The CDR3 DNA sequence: TGTGCCAGCAGTCGAAACCGACTAGCCAAAAACATTCAGTACTTC. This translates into CASSRNRLAKNIQYF.

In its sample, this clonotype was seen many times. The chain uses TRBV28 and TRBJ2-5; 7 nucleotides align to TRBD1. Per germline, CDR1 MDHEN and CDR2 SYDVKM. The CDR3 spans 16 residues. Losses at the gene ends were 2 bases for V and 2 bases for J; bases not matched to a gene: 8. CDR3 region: CASSLRHRGLQETQYF. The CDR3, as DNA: TGTGCCAGCAGTTTACGTCACAGGGGCTTACAAGAGACCCAGTACTTC.

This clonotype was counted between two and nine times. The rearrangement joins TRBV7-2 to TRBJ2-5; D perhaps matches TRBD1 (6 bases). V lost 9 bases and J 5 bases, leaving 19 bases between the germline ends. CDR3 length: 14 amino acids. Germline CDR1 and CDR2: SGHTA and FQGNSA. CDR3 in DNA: TGTGCCAGTAGCCAGGGGCGGGTGGGGGAGACCCAGTACTTC. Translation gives CASSQGRVGETQYF.

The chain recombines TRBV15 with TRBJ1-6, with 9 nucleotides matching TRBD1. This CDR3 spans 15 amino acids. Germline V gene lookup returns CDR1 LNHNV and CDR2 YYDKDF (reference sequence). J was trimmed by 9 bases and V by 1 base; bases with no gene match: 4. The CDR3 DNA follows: TGTGCCACCAGCAGAGTCCCGGGACAGGGTTCACCCCTCCACTTT. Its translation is CATSRVPGQGSPLHF.

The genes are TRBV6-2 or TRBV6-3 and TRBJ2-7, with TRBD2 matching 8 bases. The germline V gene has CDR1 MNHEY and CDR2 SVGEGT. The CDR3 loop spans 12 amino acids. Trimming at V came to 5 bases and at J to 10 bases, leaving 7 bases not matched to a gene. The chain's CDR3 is CASSDGLAKQYF. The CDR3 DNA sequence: TGTGCCAGCAGTGATGGACTAGCTAAACAGTACTTC.

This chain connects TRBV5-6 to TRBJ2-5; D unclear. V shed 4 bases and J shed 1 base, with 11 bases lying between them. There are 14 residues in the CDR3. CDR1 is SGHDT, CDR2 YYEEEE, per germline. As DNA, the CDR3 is TGTGCCAGCAGCCGGGCGGCTTTCCAAGAGACCCAGTACTTC. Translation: CASSRAAFQETQYF. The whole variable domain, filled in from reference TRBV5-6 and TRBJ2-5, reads DAGVTQSPTHLIKTRGQQVTLRCSPKSGHDTVSWYQQALGQGPQFIFQYYEEEERQRGNFPDRFSGHQFPNYSSELNVNALLLGDSALYLCASSRAAFQETQYFGPGTRLLVL.

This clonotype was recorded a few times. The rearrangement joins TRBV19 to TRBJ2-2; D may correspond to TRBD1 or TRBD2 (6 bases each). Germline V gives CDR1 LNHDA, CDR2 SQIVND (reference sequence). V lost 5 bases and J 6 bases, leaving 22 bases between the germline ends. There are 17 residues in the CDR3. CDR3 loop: CASSASWAIGGPGELFF. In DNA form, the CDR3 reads TGTGCCAGTAGTGCATCATGGGCCATAGGGGGGCCCGGGGAGCTGTTTTTT.

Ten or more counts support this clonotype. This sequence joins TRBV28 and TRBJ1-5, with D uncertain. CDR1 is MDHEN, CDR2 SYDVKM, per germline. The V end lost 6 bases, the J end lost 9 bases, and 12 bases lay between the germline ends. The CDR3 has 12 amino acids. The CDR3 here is CASSAPGRPQHF. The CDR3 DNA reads TGTGCCAGCAGCGCACCTGGGCGGCCCCAGCATTTT.